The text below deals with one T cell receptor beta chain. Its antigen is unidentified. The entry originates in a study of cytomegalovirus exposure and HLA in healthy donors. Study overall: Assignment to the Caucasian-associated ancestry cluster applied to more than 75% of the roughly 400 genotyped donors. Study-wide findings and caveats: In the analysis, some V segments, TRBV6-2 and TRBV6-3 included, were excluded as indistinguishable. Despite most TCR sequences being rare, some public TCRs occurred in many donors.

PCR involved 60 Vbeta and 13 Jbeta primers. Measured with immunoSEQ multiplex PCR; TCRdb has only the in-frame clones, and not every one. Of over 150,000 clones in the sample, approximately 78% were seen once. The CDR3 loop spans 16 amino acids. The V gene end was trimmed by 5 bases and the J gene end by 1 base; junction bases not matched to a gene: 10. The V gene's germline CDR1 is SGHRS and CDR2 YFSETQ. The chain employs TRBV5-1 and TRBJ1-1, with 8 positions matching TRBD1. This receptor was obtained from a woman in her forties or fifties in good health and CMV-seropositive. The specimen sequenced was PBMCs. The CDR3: CASRGDRPGGNTEAFF. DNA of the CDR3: TGCGCCAGCAGAGGGGACAGGCCCGGGGGGAACACTGAAGCTTTCTTT.